The present TCR beta chain was sequenced within a study of blood T cell repertoires in COVID-19. Turning to the study itself: In each case, the material was cDNA or gDNA derived from T cells, B-cell-depleted T cells, or PBMCs.

This clone was seen a single time. Trimming shortened V by 2 bases and J by 0 bases, and 7 bases separated the two germline ends. The CDR3 totals 14 residues. Germline V gene data show CDR1 as MNHNY and CDR2 as SVGAGI (reference sequence). In the authors' methods: Nucleated cell counts were estimated from reference gene primer amplification. Repertoires were generated with immunoSEQ multiplex PCR, while TCRdb's copy carries only in-frame clones and drops some. The DNA was the basis for D and trimming; V, J and clone size are from that table. The table has around 180,000 clones, less than 90% seen once; the top ten hold roughly 26%.

Material: peripheral blood. The receptor was isolated from a man aged 60-69 years with acute or convalescent COVID-19. This rearrangement joins TRBV6-6 to TRBJ1-2; D call uncertain. CDR3 protein: CASSYDNSNYGYTF. DNA for the CDR3: TGTGCCAGCAGTTACGACAATTCTAACTATGGCTACACCTTC.